The rows below give T cell receptor beta chains drawn from one sample of a study of blood T cell repertoires in COVID-19. Assay: immunoSEQ multiplex PCR; the TCRdb copy retains only in-frame clones and omits some. The sample lists over 110,000 clones; approximately 88% were seen once. Sequencing used peripheral blood. These receptors were collected from a human donor in a cohort sampled during active COVID-19. Both conserved end residues are trimmed from each CDR3.

CDR3 length | J gene | V gene | CDR3 protein
11 | TRBJ1-5 | TRBV30 | AWTPESNQPQH
12 | TRBJ2-2 | TRBV6-5 | ASRNAGFTGELF
10 | TRBJ2-1 | TRBV12-3/TRBV12-4 | ASSPPGNEQF
12 | TRBJ1-1 | TRBV9 | ASSDGQGVAEAF
13 | TRBJ2-7 | TRBV6-5 | ASIRDRGRGYEQY
12 | TRBJ2-2 | TRBV11-2 | ASSATSWSGELF
13 | TRBJ1-6 | TRBV6-1 | ASSDVLLRGSPLH
13 | TRBJ2-7 | TRBV21-1 | ASSLDRGNCYEQY
12 | TRBJ1-5 | TRBV27 | ASSETGGDQPQH
12 | TRBJ1-1 | TRBV7-9 | ASSPGDSWAEAF
15 | TRBJ2-2 | TRBV7-2 | ASSPKRGGPDTGELF
17 | TRBJ1-3 | TRBV21-1 | ASSKGPKSDRVPGNTIY
11 | TRBJ1-2 | TRBV27 | ASSVGTGYGYT
15 | TRBJ2-6 | TRBV30 | AWSKRRLAAGANVLT
16 | TRBJ2-3 | TRBV12-2 | ASRLVSGGFPSTDTQY
14 | TRBJ1-3 | TRBV19 | ASSPAWTVGGNTIY
12 | TRBJ2-2 | TRBV27 | ASTPDRHRGELF
13 | TRBJ2-2 | TRBV5-1 | ASSLLTTHTGELF
13 | TRBJ1-3 | TRBV5-8 | ASSWTGGTGNTIY
10 | TRBJ1-1 | TRBV29-1 | SARDGGGEAF
13 | TRBJ2-2 | TRBV11-3 | ASSLAGGNTGELF
13 | TRBJ2-5 | TRBV7-2 | ASSPDRGRQETQY
11 | TRBJ2-7 | TRBV27 | ASRVLDRGEQY
10 | TRBJ1-2 | TRBV19 | ASTLVGGGYT
11 | TRBJ2-3 | TRBV30 | AWSSGSWDTQY
10 | TRBJ1-2 | TRBV6-5 | ASSYRGWDYT
11 | TRBJ1-5 | TRBV7-8 | ASSRQGRQPQH
13 | TRBJ1-3 | TRBV18 | ASSRQQGSGNTIY
11 | TRBJ2-7 | TRBV29-1 | SVEVRGLYEQY
13 | TRBJ2-2 | TRBV6-2/TRBV6-3 | ASSYYASSRGELF
11 | TRBJ2-7 | TRBV27 | ASRPPGVAEQY
15 | TRBJ1-2 | TRBV5-1 | ASSLDGQVVGNYGYT
10 | TRBJ1-5 | TRBV2 | ATQGPNQPQH
12 | TRBJ1-1 | TRBV7-9 | ASSWDRMNTEAF
12 | TRBJ2-1 | TRBV11-2 | ASSLDNLSDEQF
12 | TRBJ1-1 | TRBV15 | ATSRGQQNTEAF
11 | TRBJ1-1 | TRBV12-3/TRBV12-4 | ASSFVRALEAF
11 | TRBJ1-2 | TRBV5-6 | ASREQGGDGYT
10 | TRBJ2-4 | TRBV3-1/TRBV3-2 | ASSPAGNIQY
13 | TRBJ1-5 | TRBV4-1 | ASSQGTGNNQPQH
13 | TRBJ2-2 | TRBV5-1 | ASSLGLSDTGELF
10 | TRBJ2-7 | TRBV6-6 | ASSFGSLEQY
12 | TRBJ1-1 | TRBV19 | ASSIDGRRTETF
12 | TRBJ1-1 | TRBV27 | ASSLGRGDTEAF
13 | TRBJ1-6 | TRBV27 | ASRGSRGDNSPLH
11 | TRBJ2-2 | TRBV12-3/TRBV12-4 | ASRSSYTGELF
11 | TRBJ2-3 | TRBV7-9 | ASGQGNTDTQY
14 | TRBJ2-2 | TRBV3-1/TRBV3-2 | ASSQGQGAGTGELF
10 | TRBJ1-5 | TRBV27 | ASSPNNQPQH
13 | TRBJ1-6 | TRBV9 | ASSEGGTLNSPLH
11 | TRBJ1-5 | TRBV7-9 | ASSRDSNQPQH